This entry concerns a single T cell receptor beta chain. It was during active infection that Seattle patients were enrolled and then longitudinally followed. The V gene's germline CDR1 is MNHEY and CDR2 SMNVEV (reference sequence). V was clipped by 8 bases and J by 5 bases; unmatched bases: 8. This CDR3 comprises 13 residues. This sample is drawn from a study of blood T cell repertoires in COVID-19. The overall study: Samples representing acute and convalescent COVID-19 were sourced from the United States, Italy and Spain. T cells, B-cell-depleted T cells, or PBMCs supplied cDNA or gDNA.

Per the authors' pipeline: Quantification of nucleated cells was approximated via reference gene primer amplification. The repertoire was sequenced with immunoSEQ multiplex PCR; TCRdb's copy has only in-frame clones and lacks some. V and J calls plus clone size are reproduced from that table; the DNA served to infer D and trimming. Here the sample spans hundreds of thousands of clones, almost 90% being singletons. V usage is TRBV27 and J usage is TRBJ1-1; TRBD1 matches 7 bases. This receptor was obtained from a woman between 65 and 79 years old with COVID-19, enrolled during active disease. Material: peripheral blood. The CDR3 DNA follows: TGTGCCAGCTCCGGACAGGCGGTAACTGAAGCTTTCTTT. It encodes CASSGQAVTEAFF.